This TCR beta chain was obtained from a study of CD8+ T cells in alopecia areata. Trimming cost V 4 bases and J 0 bases, with 11 bases left between them. Germline-derived CDR1 and CDR2 are GTSNPN and SVGIG (reference sequence). This CDR3 is built from 14 residues. Sorted out of PBMCs were CD4+ T cells and CD8+ T cells. Only a few counts were recorded for this clone. RNA, once extracted, was reverse transcribed into cDNA for use as the sequencing template. Assay: immunoSEQ multiplex PCR; the TCRdb copy retains only in-frame clones and omits some. The sample consists of approximately 99,000 clones, around 59% of them appearing once.

Sequenced sample: CD8+ T cells sorted from blood. This chain links TRBV30 with TRBJ2-3, with D maybe TRBD1 (6 bases). This receptor was taken from a human donor in good health. The CDR3 is CAWNSQGSTDTQYF. DNA of the CDR3: TGTGCCTGGAATTCGCAGGGGAGCACAGATACGCAGTATTTT. Full variable domain (rest looked up from reference TRBV30 and TRBJ2-3): SQTIHQWPATLVQPVGSPLSLECTVEGTSNPNLYWYRQAAGRGLQLLFYSVGIGQISSEVPQNLSASRPQDRQFILSSKKLLLSDSGFYLCAWNSQGSTDTQYFGPGTRLTVL.